The 10 T cell receptor beta chains given below trace back to one sample, sequenced in a study of T cell responses to AZD1222 COVID-19 vaccine. The protocol was immunoSEQ multiplex PCR, while the TCRdb copy is restricted to in-frame clones and leaves out a portion. The sample includes 100,000 to 150,000 clones, about 89% of them seen just once. The sample in question was peripheral blood, obtained on day 0 of AZD1222 vaccination. These receptors were taken from an adult in good health.

The chain combines TRBV4-1 with TRBJ1-6; D is unclear. V was trimmed by 0 bases and J by 7 bases, leaving 7 bases between them. The CDR3 length is 14 residues. Per germline, CDR1 MGHRA and CDR2 YSYEKL. CDR3 in amino acids: CASSQEGGNSPLHF. CDR3 DNA: TGCGCCAGCAGCCAAGAGGGAGGGAATTCACCCCTCCACTTT.

This chain uses TRBV30 with TRBJ1-5; 7 positions match TRBD1. The CDR3 contains 13 residues. Losses at the gene ends were 5 bases for V and 3 bases for J; bases not matched to a gene: 4. Germline V gene lookup returns CDR1 GTSNPN and CDR2 SVGIG (reference sequence). In DNA, the CDR3 is TGTGCCTGGGGACAGGACCTCAATCAGCCCCAGCATTTT. This translates into CAWGQDLNQPQHF.

The chain uses TRBV3-1 (or the pseudogene TRBV3-2) and TRBJ2-6, with D unresolved. Looked up from germline, CDR1 is LGHDT and CDR2 is YNNKEL (reference sequence). The germline V and J ends were trimmed by 0 bases and 3 bases, with 9 bases remaining between them. The CDR3 spans 16 residues. Written as DNA, the CDR3 is TGTGCCAGCAGCCAAGATAAGGTTTTTGGGGCCAACGTCCTGACTTTC. Protein: CASSQDKVFGANVLTF.

The chain has TRBV5-1 and TRBJ1-6, with a tentative D call TRBD1 (5 bases). From germline, CDR1 is SGHRS and CDR2 YFSETQ. CDR3 length equals 14 residues. Between the trimmed V and J ends, which lost 1 base and 8 bases, there was a span of 10 bases. The CDR3 reads CASSLSGRDSPLHF. DNA of the CDR3: TGCGCCAGCAGCTTGTCAGGGAGGGATTCACCCCTCCACTTT.

V and J are TRBV30 and TRBJ1-2, with D possibly being TRBD1 (5 bases). V lost 4 bases and J 4 bases, leaving 16 bases between the germline ends. The CDR3 sequence is 14 residues long. The germline CDR1 and CDR2 sequences are GTSNPN and SVGIG (reference sequence). CDR3 loop: CAWKGTLWGYGYTF. DNA for the CDR3: TGTGCCTGGAAGGGGACGCTATGGGGCTATGGCTACACCTTC.

Only a few counts were recorded for this clone. V is TRBV11-2 and J is TRBJ2-3; D tentatively fits TRBD1 or TRBD2 (5 bases each). This CDR3 comprises 15 residues. The germline V gene encodes CDR1 SGHAT and CDR2 FQNNGV. V lost 4 bases, J lost 0 bases, and 11 bases lay in between. The DNA for the CDR3 is TGTGCCAGCAGCTCGGGACCCCTCAGCACAGATACGCAGTATTTT. Its protein product is CASSSGPLSTDTQYF.

The rearrangement joins TRBV7-9 to TRBJ2-2, with unresolved D. The V gene lost 5 bases and the J gene lost 5 bases, with 9 bases spanning the gap. The CDR3 is made up of 13 amino acids. From germline, CDR1 is SEHNR and CDR2 FQNEAQ (reference sequence). This chain's CDR3 is CASSPQGTGELFF. For the CDR3, the DNA is TGTGCCAGCAGCCCCCAAGGAACCGGGGAGCTGTTTTTT. Using reference TRBV7-9 and TRBJ2-2 for the parts outside the CDR3, the full variable domain is DTGVSQNPRHKITKRGQNVTFRCDPISEHNRLYWYRQTLGQGPEFLTYFQNEAQLEKSRLLSDRFSAERPKGSFSTLEIQRTEQGDSAMYLCASSPQGTGELFFGEGSRLTVL.

The rearrangement links TRBV29-1 to TRBJ2-3; 8 positions match TRBD2. Germline-derived CDR1 and CDR2 are SQVTM and ANQGSEA. This CDR3 comprises 16 residues. Trimming took 6 bases from V and 5 from J; bases not matched to a gene: 16. The CDR3 spells CSVRGTSGGRLDTQYF. Here the CDR3 DNA reads TGCAGCGTCCGAGGCACATCGGGGGGGCGATTAGATACGCAGTATTTT.

The genes are TRBV5-1 and TRBJ2-7, with D possibly being TRBD1 or TRBD2 (7 bases each). CDR3 length equals 16 residues. Germline V gene lookup returns CDR1 SGHRS and CDR2 YFSETQ. V lost 4 bases and J 6 bases, leaving 23 bases between the germline ends. CDR3 protein: CASSPGGAKRAPEQYF. The CDR3, as DNA: TGCGCCAGCAGCCCAGGGGGGGCTAAAAGGGCGCCCGAGCAGTACTTC.

This clone was observed a single time. The chain links TRBV7-3 to TRBJ2-2; TRBD2 is a possible D gene (5 bases). This CDR3 region has 13 residues. Trimming took 2 bases from V and 5 from J, leaving 6 bases between them. Germline CDR1 SGHTA, CDR2 FQGTGA. In DNA, the CDR3 is TGTGCCAGCAGCTTAGGCGGGACCGGGGAGCTGTTTTTT. The encoded protein is CASSLGGTGELFF.